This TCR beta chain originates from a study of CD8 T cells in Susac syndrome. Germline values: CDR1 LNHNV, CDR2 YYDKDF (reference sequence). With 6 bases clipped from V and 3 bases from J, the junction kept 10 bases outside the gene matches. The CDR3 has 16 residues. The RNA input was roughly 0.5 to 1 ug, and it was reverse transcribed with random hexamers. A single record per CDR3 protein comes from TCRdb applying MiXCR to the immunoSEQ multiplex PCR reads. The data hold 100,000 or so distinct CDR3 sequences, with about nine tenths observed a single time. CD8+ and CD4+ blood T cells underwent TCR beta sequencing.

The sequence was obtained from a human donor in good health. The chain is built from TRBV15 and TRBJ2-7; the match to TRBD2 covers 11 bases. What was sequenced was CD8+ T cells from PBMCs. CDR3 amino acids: CATSTVTGTSGYEQYF. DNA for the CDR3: TGTGCCACCAGTACTGTAACCGGGACTAGCGGCTACGAGCAGTACTTC.